Shown below are 7 T cell receptor beta chains from a single sample sequenced in a study of glioma-infiltrating T cells listed by TCRdb under 2016. TCRdb records Illumina MiSeq as the sequencer. The iRepertoire nested amplicon-rescue multiplex PCR (arm-PCR) platform was used to amplify TCR alpha and beta CDR3 regions from RNA. TCRdb redid the processing of the public reads, applying fastp at Q25 and MiXCR, and retained in-frame beta chains. When rows share a CDR3 protein, they turn into one entry using the most common DNA and genes. The sample table holds roughly 200,000 distinct CDR3 sequences, of which roughly 32% were seen once. 20% to 25% of the sample goes to the ten largest clones. The sample consisted of glioma tissue, nonneoplastic brain tissue, or PBMCs (not recorded which). Every receptor here comes from a human donor with low-grade glioma or glioblastoma, undergoing nonglioma brain surgery, or in good health (not recorded which).

This chain links TRBV20-1 with TRBJ2-7, with D unresolved. The CDR3 contains 14 residues. Germline CDR1 is DFQATT and CDR2 is SNEGSKA (reference sequence). The ends were cut back, 3 bases at V and 2 bases at J, with 14 bases in the middle. The CDR3 loop reads CSARVRVPTYEQYF. The CDR3 coding sequence is TGCAGTGCTAGGGTCCGCGTCCCCACCTACGAGCAGTACTTC.

This clonotype was recorded at least ten times. This rearrangement joins TRBV28 to TRBJ2-2, with D unresolved. The CDR3 loop spans 12 amino acids. The ends were cut back, 9 bases at V and 2 bases at J, with 7 bases in the middle. The germline V gene encodes CDR1 MDHEN and CDR2 SYDVKM. The CDR3 region is CASALNTGELFF. The CDR3 bases are TGTGCCAGTGCTCTCAACACCGGGGAGCTGTTTTTT.

This clonotype occurred a few times. This rearrangement joins TRBV29-1 to TRBJ1-1; D is unresolved. The CDR3 sequence is 14 residues long. Trimming shortened V by 2 bases and J by 1 base, and 11 bases separated the two germline ends. Germline V lookup: CDR1 SQVTM, CDR2 ANQGSEA. The CDR3 sequence is CSVENPGRNTEAFF. The CDR3 DNA is TGCAGCGTTGAAAATCCCGGCAGGAACACTGAAGCTTTCTTT.

The rearrangement links TRBV18 to TRBJ2-5, with D maybe TRBD2 (7 bases). The germline V gene encodes CDR1 KGHSH and CDR2 LQKENI. Trimming cost V 3 bases and J 5 bases, with 13 bases left between them. The CDR3 is 14 amino acids. DNA for the CDR3: TGTGCCAGCTCACCTGCCGGGGGGCTCGAGACCCAGTACTTC. Amino acid sequence: CASSPAGGLETQYF.

The rearrangement links TRBV4-3 to TRBJ2-1, with TRBD2 identical over 11 bases. CDR3 length equals 16 residues. The V gene's germline CDR1 is LGHNA and CDR2 YSLEER. V shed 4 bases, J shed 2 bases, and the junction held 4 bases outside the gene matches. This CDR3 is CASSPGGLAAYNEQFF. CDR3 nucleotide sequence: TGCGCCAGCAGCCCAGGGGGACTAGCGGCCTACAATGAGCAGTTCTTC.

The table lists this clonotype with many counts. CDR3 amino acids: CASSFRGTDQYF. In DNA, the CDR3 is TGTGCCAGCAGTTTTCGCGGGACGGACCAGTACTTC. V usage is TRBV12-3 or TRBV12-4 and J usage is TRBJ2-5; TRBD2 is a possible D gene (6 bases). This CDR3 spans 12 amino acids. The V end was cut by 3 bases, the J end by 10 bases, with 12 bases between.

Comments on this clonotype: A much bigger clone sits one base away, suggesting this may be a read error. V usage is TRBV12-3 or TRBV12-4 and J usage is TRBJ1-5; tentative D call: TRBD1 (5 bases). The CDR3 has 17 amino acids. The CDR3 is CASSLMSGQGVNQPQDF. CDR3 in DNA: TGTGCCAGCAGTTTAATGTCAGGGCAAGGGGTAAATCAGCCCCAGGATTTT.